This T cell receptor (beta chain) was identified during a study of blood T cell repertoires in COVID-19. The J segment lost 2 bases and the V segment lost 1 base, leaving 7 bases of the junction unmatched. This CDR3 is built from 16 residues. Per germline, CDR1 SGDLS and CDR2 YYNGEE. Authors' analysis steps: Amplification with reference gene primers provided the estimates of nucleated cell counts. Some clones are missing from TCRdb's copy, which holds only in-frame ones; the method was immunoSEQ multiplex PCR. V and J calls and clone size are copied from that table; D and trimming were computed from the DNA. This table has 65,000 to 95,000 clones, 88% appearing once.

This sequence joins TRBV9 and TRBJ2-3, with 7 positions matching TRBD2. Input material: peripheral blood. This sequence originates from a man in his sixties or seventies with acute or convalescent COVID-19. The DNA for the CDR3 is TGTGCCAGCAGCGTAACCTCGGGACTACCCACAGATACGCAGTATTTT. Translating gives CASSVTSGLPTDTQYF.